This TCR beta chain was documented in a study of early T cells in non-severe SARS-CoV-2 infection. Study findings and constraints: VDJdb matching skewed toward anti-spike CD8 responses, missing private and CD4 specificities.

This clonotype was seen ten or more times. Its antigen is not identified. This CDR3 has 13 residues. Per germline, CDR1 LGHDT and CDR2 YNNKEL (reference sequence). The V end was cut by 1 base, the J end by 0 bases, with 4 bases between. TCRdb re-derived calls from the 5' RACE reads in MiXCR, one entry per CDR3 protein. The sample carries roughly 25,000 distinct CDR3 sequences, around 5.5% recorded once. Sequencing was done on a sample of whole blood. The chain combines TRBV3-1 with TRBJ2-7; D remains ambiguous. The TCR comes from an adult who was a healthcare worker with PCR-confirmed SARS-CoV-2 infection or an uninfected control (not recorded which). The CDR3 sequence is CASSQGNSYEQYF. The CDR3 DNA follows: TGTGCCAGCAGCCAAGGAAACTCCTACGAGCAGTACTTC.